This T cell receptor (beta chain) was retrieved from a study of blood T cell repertoires in COVID-19. Study as a whole: Researchers got acute and convalescent COVID-19 samples from the United States, Italy and Spain. PBMCs, B-cell-depleted T cells, or T cells provided the cDNA or gDNA that made up the material.

This clone has a single count. In the authors' workflow: From reference gene primer amplification, estimates of nucleated cell counts were derived. TCRdb's copy holds only in-frame clones and misses some; the assay was immunoSEQ multiplex PCR. That table is the source of V, J and clone size, and D and trimming were worked out from the DNA. Seen here are more than 95,000 clones, approximately 87% observed once, and the top ten hold about an eighth. Trimming at V came to 3 bases and at J to 6 bases, leaving 2 bases not matched to a gene. CDR3 length: 14 residues. Germline V gives CDR1 MNHEY, CDR2 SMNVEV (reference sequence).

Sequences were obtained from peripheral blood. The chain combines TRBV27 with TRBJ1-6; 7 bases match TRBD1. The sequence was collected from a human donor in a cohort sampled during active or convalescent COVID-19. CDR3 in amino acids: CASSLGQINSPLHF. Here the CDR3 DNA reads TGTGCCAGCAGTTTGGGACAGATTAATTCACCCCTCCACTTT.